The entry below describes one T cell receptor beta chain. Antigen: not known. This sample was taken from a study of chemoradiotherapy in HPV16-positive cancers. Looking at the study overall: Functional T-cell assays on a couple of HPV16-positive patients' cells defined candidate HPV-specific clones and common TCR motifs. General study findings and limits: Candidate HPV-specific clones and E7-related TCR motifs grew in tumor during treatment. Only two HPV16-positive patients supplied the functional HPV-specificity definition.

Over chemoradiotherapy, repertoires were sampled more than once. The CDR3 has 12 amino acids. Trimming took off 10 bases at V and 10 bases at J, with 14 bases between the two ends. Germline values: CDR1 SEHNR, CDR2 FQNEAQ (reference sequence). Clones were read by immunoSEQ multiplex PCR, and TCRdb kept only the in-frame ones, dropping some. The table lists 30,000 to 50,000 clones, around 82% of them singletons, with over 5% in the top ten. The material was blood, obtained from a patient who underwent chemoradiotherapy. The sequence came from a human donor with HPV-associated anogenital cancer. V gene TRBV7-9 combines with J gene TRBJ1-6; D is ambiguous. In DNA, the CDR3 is TGTGCCACAGGCGAGGGTTGGTCACCCCTCCACTTT. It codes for CATGEGWSPLHF.